This T cell receptor (beta chain) was identified during a study of cytomegalovirus exposure and HLA in healthy donors. PCR was performed using 60 Vbeta and 13 Jbeta primers. Measured with immunoSEQ multiplex PCR; TCRdb has only the in-frame clones, and not every one. In the table there are approximately 220,000 clones, around 75% of which are singletons. Comments on this clone: At one end the junction does not follow the germline gene, possibly because of a read error.

The length of the CDR3 is 16 residues. CDR1 and CDR2 from the germline V gene are SSHAT and FNYEAQ (reference sequence). Sequencing was done on a sample of PBMCs. The clonotype originates from a woman aged 30 to 39 in good health and CMV-seronegative. The chain has TRBV7-7 and TRBJ2-5, with TRBD2 matching over 8 bases. The CDR3 sequence: CASSPDRAGAQEIQYF. The CDR3 DNA follows: TGTGCTAGCAGCCCGGACCGAGCGGGGGCACAAGAGATCCAGTACTTC.